This record concerns one TCR beta chain sequence. There is no known antigen for this receptor. No per-base quality is available; no much larger clone lies one base away. From each donor, a single peripheral blood sample of 95 to 150 mL on average was drawn into heparinised tubes. Naive, central memory, regulatory and stem cell-like memory CD4+ T cells were sorted on a BD FACSAria II using a panel including CD45RO, CCR7, CD25, CD127, CD95 and CD27. All sorted populations exceeded 95% purity. PBMCs were isolated immediately by Lymphoprep density gradient centrifugation and stained directly without culture. To minimize batch effects, samples were stained and sorted in pairs, one healthy donor with one patient per experiment. The High Capacity cDNA Reverse Transcription Kit was used to reverse transcribe all of the isolated RNA, meaning that expressed TCRB transcripts were what got sequenced. Naive, central memory and regulatory T cell samples underwent deep immunoSEQ sequencing, averaging roughly 3.3 million total reads per sample. After sorted cells were lysed in RLT buffer, RNA was extracted with DNase-treated RNeasy Micro or Mini kits, with the choice depending on cell number. To prevent cross-contamination, every cell subset was processed on its own, while patient and healthy donor samples were processed together. The immunoSEQ multiplex PCR was used to amplify TCRB sequences from cDNA, generating 87-bp fragments that spanned the CDR3 region. The amplicons were sequenced using the Illumina HiSeq platform. Concerning the study's data processing: PCR bias was computationally corrected using synthetic template baselines, reads within Hamming distance 2 were collapsed, and singletons that could not be merged were discarded. Reads were aligned against IMGT so that V, D and J genes, CDR3 length and insertions or deletions at six rearrangement sites could be assigned. Within each subset, clonotype counts were normalized to the number of sorted cells before true diversity and Gini coefficients were calculated with the tcR R package. The overlap coefficient, calculated on TCRB nucleotide sequences, was used to measure repertoire sharing. As a proxy for the pre-selection repertoire, out-of-frame TCRB sequences from naive cells were analyzed. This is the immuneACCESS table as TCRdb keeps it, with only in-frame sequences that have V and J called. A part of the clones is gone; compared with another copy, unresolved V genes explain less than half, and the rest is unexplained. Clone size and the V and J calls come from that table; the DNA yielded D and trimming. For this sample the table gives around 400,000 clones, of which around 12% were detected only once. Clones ranked in the top ten supply around 0.015% of the sample.

The sample is drawn from a study of beta chain features in type 1 diabetes (dated by TCRdb to between 2017 and 2018). For the wider study: Patients and healthy donors did not differ in mean age, gender distribution, total cell number or subset yield. A total of some 110 million sorted cells were examined across all samples, and the number of cells per subset was strongly correlated with RNA yield. The study compared the TCRB repertoires of sorted circulating CD4+ T cell subsets in recently diagnosed type 1 diabetes patients with those in matched healthy donors. Regulatory and stem cell-like memory subsets were obtained from only 8 patients and roughly eight healthy donors, while naive and central memory subsets were obtained from all 30 or so donors. Results the study describes overall, beyond this receptor: PCR might favor shorter templates, but patient and control samples were amplified and corrected together, so any skew would affect both groups equally. Naive, central memory and regulatory TCRB repertoires appeared more similar among patients than among healthy donors. At VDJ recombination sites, patients with type 1 diabetes made fewer insertions and deleted more nucleotides, a pattern implying thymic rearrangement abnormalities. Because small numbers of individuals were included in the HLA sub-analyses, any influence of HLA type on TCRB rearrangement was left unresolved. Sequencing cDNA rather than genomic DNA could over-represent highly expressing activated cells, although activation and CD3 levels did not differ between groups. Type 1 diabetes patients showed a moderate but significant shortening of TCRB CDR3 length in all four CD4+ subsets.

The germline V gene gives CDR1 as MNHNS and CDR2 as SASEGT. Reading from cysteine to phenylalanine, the CDR3 counts 15 amino acids. The DNA shown is the 45-base CDR3, in frame from base 1. Trimming leaves V shorter by 5 bases and J shorter by 4 bases, with the junction holding 7 bases beyond the gene matches. The chain employs TRBV6-1 and TRBJ2-1; TRBD2 agrees with 8 junctional bases. Sequenced material: naive CD4+ T cells from blood. The cell subset or site label, read with the paper, signifies: true naive CD4+ T cells. This TCR was sampled from a man between 18 and 35 years old in good health. The DNA sequence is TGTGCCAGCAGTTTGGGACTAGGGATATACAATGAGCAGTTCTTC. This codes for CASSLGLGIYNEQFF.